This T cell receptor (beta chain) originates from a study of blood T cell repertoires in COVID-19 (TCRdb year 2020). Study-wide context: The collaborator samples originated in the United States, Italy and Spain and spanned the acute and convalescent phases of COVID-19. HLA class I and class II types, where available, came from metadata supplied by the sample provider rather than from assay-based typing. The samples were drawn from the first 160 participants of the ongoing ImmuneRACE study and from some 1,300 subjects provided by 6 global collaborators. Nearly every sample came with metadata listing a de-identified subject ID, COVID-19 status, age in years and sex. The dataset comprised deeply sampled blood TCRbeta repertoires from subjects exposed to, actively infected with, or recovered from COVID-19. The prospective study material was composed of cDNA or gDNA derived from T cells, B-cell-depleted T cells, or PBMCs. The repertoires were released in a freely available public database intended as a resource for research on the immune response to SARS-CoV-2. The study at large found these results: Clinical and demographic metadata were provided uncurated, with the amount varying by source and participant.

Per the germline V gene, SNHLY is the CDR1 and FYNNEI is the CDR2. V and J lose 6 bases and 7 bases, and a span of 13 bases separates them. The CDR3 starts with the cysteine, ends with the phenylalanine, and has 13 residues. Of all the DNA, just the CDR3 is kept, 39 bases in frame from base 1. TCRbeta CDR3 regions were amplified from genomic DNA using the immunoSEQ Assay, a bias-controlled multiplex PCR. The authors' analysis ran thus. The number of nucleated cells in each sample was estimated by amplification of reference gene primers within the assay. Sequence reads were collapsed and filtered to measure the absolute abundance of every unique TCRbeta CDR3 rearrangement. For each sample, productive Simpson clonality was calculated as the square root of Simpson's diversity index over productive rearrangements. TCRdb carries this immuneACCESS record with in-frame sequences only. Its versions omit some clonotypes, under half of them owing to an unresolved V gene in the studies checked, with the rest unexplained. V and J calls and clone size come straight from that table; D and trimming were deduced from the DNA. In all, the sample holds 200,000 or so clones, and around 90% of those were seen once. The ten top clones hold under 4.5% of the sample.

In the prospective study, participants were about 18 to 90 years old, resided in about two dozen geographic areas of the United States, and were enrolled through a virtual design. In the prospective study, participants were assigned to cohorts based on the clinical history participants reported in a screening survey and a study questionnaire. Exposed participants had been in contact, within 2 weeks of entering the study, with a person who had a PCR-confirmed or clinician-diagnosed case of COVID-19. Mobile phlebotomists in the prospective study collected whole blood, serum and a nasopharyngeal or oropharyngeal swab from every participant. Prospective study participants could optionally give additional blood draws and questionnaires over an approximately two-month period. Before DNA extraction, prospective study blood samples were shipped either frozen or at room temperature. On this clone: The clone's antigen remains unknown. Base-call qualities are not available, and no considerably larger clone is one nucleotide away.

The TCR originated in a woman aged 25-40 years who had been exposed to COVID-19. The rearranged chain carries TRBV2 and TRBJ2-1, and the D gene may be TRBD1, 5 bases matching. Material for sequencing was PBMCs or T cells enriched from blood (not recorded which). The CDR3 loop reads CASSLNRRNEQFF. The sequenced DNA is TGTGCCAGCAGCCTCAACAGGAGAAATGAGCAGTTCTTC. With all but the CDR3 taken from the reference TRBV2 and TRBJ2-1 genes, the full variable domain is: EPEVTQTPSHQVTQMGQEVILRCVPISNHLYFYWYRQILGQKVEFLVSFYNNEISEKSEIFDDQFSVERPDGSNFTLKIRSTKLEDSAMYFCASSLNRRNEQFFGPGTRLTVL.